Presented here are 15 T cell receptor beta chains from one specimen sequenced in a study of T cells after yellow fever vaccination. Each CDR3 protein is one row after TCRdb ran MiXCR on the 5' RACE reads. The sample gives approximately 120,000 distinct CDR3 sequences, approximately 7% of which show up once; 2.5% is in the top ten. The sample in question was CD4+ T cells sorted from PBMCs, obtained roughly 10 days after the first yellow fever vaccination. The receptors come from a man aged 18 to 29 who received the YFV17D yellow fever vaccine.

This clonotype was found a few times. The J gene is TRBJ2-2, the V gene TRBV3-1, with 14 bases aligning to TRBD2. Germline V gene data show CDR1 as LGHDT and CDR2 as YNNKEL (reference sequence). Losses at the gene ends were 4 bases for V and 7 bases for J; bases not matched to a gene: 5. This CDR3 comprises 16 residues. CDR3 sequence: CASSPTSGGAGGELFF. CDR3 sequence (DNA): TGTGCCAGCAGCCCGACTAGCGGGGGGGCCGGCGGGGAGCTGTTTTTT.

The chain combines TRBV3-1 with TRBJ2-1; D gene unclear. Germline V gene lookup returns CDR1 LGHDT and CDR2 YNNKEL (reference sequence). V shed 1 base and J shed 9 bases, with 7 bases lying between them. The CDR3 has 12 residues. The CDR3 DNA follows: TGTGCCAGCAGCCAAGGGCCGGGTGAGCAGTTCTTC. This translates into CASSQGPGEQFF.

Ten or more counts support this clonotype. The rearrangement links TRBV5-1 to TRBJ2-1; 13 nucleotides align to TRBD2. This CDR3 spans 14 amino acids. Germline V gene sequence: CDR1 SGHRS, CDR2 YFSETQ. With V trimmed by 3 bases and J by 8 bases, 2 bases remained unmatched. CDR3 sequence reads: CASSWGTSGDEQFF. The CDR3 bases are TGCGCCAGCAGCTGGGGGACTAGCGGGGATGAGCAGTTCTTC.

This clonotype has a handful of counts. The chain joins TRBV4-1 to TRBJ1-2; tentative D call: TRBD1 (5 bases). V lost 2 bases to trimming and J lost 8 bases, with 21 bases between them. The CDR3 runs to 16 residues. CDR1 and CDR2 from the germline V gene are MGHRA and YSYEKL. For the CDR3, the DNA is TGCGCCAGCAGCCAACCCAGAGGACGGGTCCGGGGGGGCTACACCTTC. It yields the protein CASSQPRGRVRGGYTF.

This clonotype was recorded at least ten times. The rearrangement uses TRBV5-1 and TRBJ2-2; no reliable D call. The CDR3 is made up of 15 amino acids. In germline, CDR1 is SGHRS, CDR2 YFSETQ. V was shortened by 4 bases and J by 3 bases, with 13 bases between the two germline ends. DNA of the CDR3: TGCGCCAGCAGCGTGCGATTCTCAGACACCGGGGAGCTGTTTTTT. It codes for CASSVRFSDTGELFF.

This clonotype has a count of ten or more. This chain joins TRBV7-2 and TRBJ2-7; no clear D gene. V lost 5 bases and J lost 4, with 12 bases in between. Germline CDR1 is SGHTA and CDR2 is FQGNSA. CDR3 size: 13 residues. CDR3 bases: TGTGCCAGCAGCCTGTTGGGCCCGTACGAGCAGTACTTC. This sequence encodes CASSLLGPYEQYF. Variable domain in full (rest from reference TRBV7-2 and TRBJ2-7): GAGVSQSPSNKVTEKGKDVELRCDPISGHTALYWYRQSLGQGLEFLIYFQGNSAPDKSGLPSDRFSAERTGGSVSTLTIQRTQQEDSAVYLCASSLLGPYEQYFGPGTRLTVT.

The V and J genes are TRBV7-9 and TRBJ1-2; D gene uncertain. CDR1 is SEHNR, CDR2 FQNEAQ, per germline (reference sequence). This CDR3 has 13 residues. Trimming left V 5 bases short and J 1 base short, with 8 bases between. CDR3 loop: CASSISNNYGYTF. For the CDR3, the DNA is TGTGCCAGCAGCATCAGCAATAACTATGGCTACACCTTC.

In this sample, this clonotype turned up many times. This chain uses TRBV4-3 with TRBJ1-4, with D perhaps matching TRBD1 (5 bases). There are 15 residues in the CDR3. Germline V lookup: CDR1 LGHNA, CDR2 YSLEER. V was clipped by 4 bases and J by 0 bases, with 9 bases between them. In DNA, the CDR3 is TGCGCCAGCAGCCCCCTCAGGGCAACTAATGAAAAACTGTTTTTT. It encodes CASSPLRATNEKLFF.

Many counts were recorded for this clonotype. The V and J genes are TRBV7-9 and TRBJ2-5; 12 bases are a match to TRBD1. Trimming removed 5 bases from V and 4 bases from J; junction bases left unmatched: 8. The CDR3 covers 16 residues. CDR1 is SEHNR and CDR2 is FQNEAQ in the germline V gene (reference sequence). The CDR3 coding sequence is TGTGCCAGCAGCCCCCAGGGACAGGGGGCTCGAGAGACCCAGTACTTC. Translating it yields CASSPQGQGARETQYF. The variable domain in full, with the rest retrieved from reference TRBV7-9 and TRBJ2-5, is DTGVSQNPRHKITKRGQNVTFRCDPISEHNRLYWYRQTLGQGPEFLTYFQNEAQLEKSRLLSDRFSAERPKGSFSTLEIQRTEQGDSAMYLCASSPQGQGARETQYFGPGTRLLVL.

Regarding this clonotype: Given a much more abundant clone one base away, this may be a read error. V gene TRBV6-2 or TRBV6-3 combines with J gene TRBJ2-7; 7 nucleotides line up with TRBD2. The V gene's germline CDR1 is MNHEY and CDR2 SVGEGT. The CDR3 has 16 residues. V shed 10 bases and J 2 bases; nucleotides not matched to a gene: 17. The CDR3 loop reads CANSARVTGGTYEQYF. For the CDR3, the DNA is TGTGCCAACAGCGCTCGCGTGACGGGGGGAACCTACGAGCAGTACTTC.

This clonotype was seen once. Possible read error: a much larger clone is one base away. V is TRBV20-1 and J is TRBJ1-5, with 10 bases aligning to TRBD1. Per germline, CDR1 DFQATT and CDR2 SNEGSKA (reference sequence). CDR3 length: 12 amino acids. CDR3 nucleotide sequence: TGCAGTGTAGGGACAGGGGATCAGACCCAGCATTTT. This encodes CSVGTGDQTQHF.

This clonotype was seen at least ten times. The chain couples TRBV6-5 to TRBJ2-7; either TRBD1 or TRBD2 may supply D (5 bases each). The ends were cut back, 10 bases at V and 6 bases at J, with 19 bases in the middle. Germline assignment: CDR1 MNHEY and CDR2 SVGAGI. There are 13 residues in the CDR3. CDR3 sequence: CATSRDGLGEQYV. In DNA, the CDR3 is TGTGCCACTAGCCGGGACGGATTGGGCGAGCAGTACGTC.

This clonotype was seen ten or more times. The chain uses TRBV9 and TRBJ1-1; D remains unclear. CDR1 SGDLS and CDR2 YYNGEE come from the germline V gene. V was shortened by 0 bases and J by 8 bases, with 11 bases between the two germline ends. This CDR3 contains 13 residues. DNA for the CDR3: TGTGCCAGCAGCGTAGATGGCGGCGGCGAAGCTTTCTTT. Residues: CASSVDGGGEAFF.

This clonotype was seen ten or more times. The rearrangement joins TRBV9 to TRBJ1-1, with a tentative D call TRBD1 (6 bases). The germline V and J ends were trimmed by 3 bases and 1 base, with 10 bases remaining between them. This CDR3 region has 14 residues. Germline CDR1 SGDLS, CDR2 YYNGEE. This chain's CDR3 is CASSGRGGNTEAFF. The CDR3 DNA reads TGTGCCAGCAGCGGCAGGGGCGGGAACACTGAAGCTTTCTTT.

This clonotype was seen at least ten times. The junction departs from germline at one end; a sequencing error may be responsible. The genes are TRBV6-2 or TRBV6-3 and TRBJ1-6, with 7 bases that match TRBD1. The CDR3 consists of 15 residues. Germline values: CDR1 MNHEY, CDR2 SVGEGT. This CDR3 is CASSLPGQHNLPLHF. As DNA, the CDR3 is TGTGCCAGCAGTCTACCGGGACAGCATAATTTACCCCTCCACTTT.